The rows below give T cell receptor beta chains drawn from one sample of a study of blood T cell repertoires in COVID-19. Here immunoSEQ multiplex PCR was the method, and the copy in TCRdb shows in-frame clones only, minus some. This table has hundreds of thousands of clones, 75% to 85% appearing once. Sequences were obtained from PBMCs or T cells enriched from blood (not recorded which). The source is a woman between 40 and 50 years old with acute COVID-19. Each CDR3 is given with its conserved first and last residue. D genes are given only for firm matches. Not all rows give a size; the values are once, few, many and, for expanded clones, a class.

length,V,D,J,size,DNA,CDR3
12,TRBV24-1,-,TRBJ1-1,-,TGTGCCACCAGTGATGCCACAGGCGGAGCTTTCTTT,CATSDATGGAFF
16,TRBV7-2,TRBD1,TRBJ1-4,-,TGTGCCAGCAGCTTAGGTGCCGGGACAGGGAATGAAAAACTGTTTTTT,CASSLGAGTGNEKLFF
13,TRBV5-4,-,TRBJ1-1,-,TGTGCCAGCAGCTTCACCAGGGCTAGTGAAGCTTTCTTT,CASSFTRASEAFF
15,TRBV6-4,TRBD2,TRBJ2-1,once,TGTGCCAGCAGTGAAGGGACTAGCGGGAGCGATGAGCAGTTCTTC,CASSEGTSGSDEQFF
11,TRBV19,-,TRBJ2-1,many,TGTGCCAGTAGTATGGGCTATGAGCAGTTCTTC,CASSMGYEQFF
13,TRBV25-1,-,TRBJ1-2,-,TGTGCCAGCAGTGCCCCAGGAAACTATGGCTACACCTTC,CASSAPGNYGYTF
15,TRBV7-3,-,TRBJ2-3,-,TGTGCCAGCAGCTTAATGGGGAGGGGGGCAGATACGCAGTATTTT,CASSLMGRGADTQYF
12,TRBV11-2,-,TRBJ1-1,-,TGTGCCAGCAGCTTACATGACAGTACAGCTTTCTTT,CASSLHDSTAFF
17,TRBV4-1,TRBD1,TRBJ2-3,-,TGCGCCAGCAGCCAAGATTCCGGGACAGGACGCACAGATACGCAGTATTTT,CASSQDSGTGRTDTQYF
17,TRBV9,-,TRBJ2-3,-,TGTGCCAGCAGCCCCCTCGGAAGGACACCGAACACAGATACGCAGTATTTT,CASSPLGRTPNTDTQYF
17,TRBV5-1,TRBD1,TRBJ1-1,-,TGCGCCAGCAGCTTGGTAGGGCAGGGGGCGGGTGACACTGAAGCTTTCTTT,CASSLVGQGAGDTEAFF
15,TRBV27,-,TRBJ2-7,few,TGTGCCAGCAGTTTCCCCGGTGGCAGGATCTACGAGCAGTACTTC,CASSFPGGRIYEQYF
14,TRBV30,TRBD1,TRBJ1-4,-,TGTGCCTGGAGTGTAAGGACAGGGGCCGAAAAACTGTTTTTT,CAWSVRTGAEKLFF
11,TRBV28,-,TRBJ1-1,-,TGTGCCAGCAGTTTAGCGACTGAAGCTTTCTTT,CASSLATEAFF
15,TRBV28,TRBD1,TRBJ1-1,few,TGTGCCAGCAGTCCACTGACAGGGGCGAACACTGAAGCTTTCTTT,CASSPLTGANTEAFF
13,TRBV5-4,-,TRBJ1-1,once,TGTGCCAGCAGCCGAGTTGGAGGCACTGAAGCTTTCTTT,CASSRVGGTEAFF
15,TRBV29-1,TRBD2,TRBJ2-1,-,TGCAGCGTGTTGTCCCCGGGAGGGAGGTACAATGAGCAGTTCTTC,CSVLSPGGRYNEQFF
15,TRBV7-6,-,TRBJ1-3,-,TGTGCCAGCAGCTTAGCGTCAGTCTCTGGAAACACCATATATTTT,CASSLASVSGNTIYF
14,TRBV4-3,-,TRBJ1-2,-,TGCGCCAGCAGCCAATTCGCAGCTAACTATGGCTACACCTTC,CASSQFAANYGYTF
15,TRBV3-1/TRBV3-2,-,TRBJ1-2,-,TGTGCCAGCAGCCAAGATAGACAGGCGCCCTATGGCTACACCTTC,CASSQDRQAPYGYTF
11,TRBV29-1,-,TRBJ2-1,-,TGCAGCGTCGCACAGGACAATGAGCAGTTCTTC,CSVAQDNEQFF
14,TRBV2,-,TRBJ2-7,medium-sized,TGTGCCAGCAGTGAAGCGTTCGGCTCCTACGAGCAGTACTTC,CASSEAFGSYEQYF
16,TRBV27,TRBD1,TRBJ1-1,-,TGTGCCAGCAGTTTATCGTGGGGACAGGGTATAGCTGAAGCTTTCTTT,CASSLSWGQGIAEAFF
19,TRBV14,TRBD1,TRBJ1-1,-,TGTGCCAGCAGCCAAGCACGAAGCTTTCGGACAGGGGGTATCATTGAAGCTTTCTTT,CASSQARSFRTGGIIEAFF
14,TRBV5-4,-,TRBJ1-4,-,TGTGCCAGCAGCCCCGAGGTTGGTTATGAAAAACTGTTTTTT,CASSPEVGYEKLFF
11,TRBV2,-,TRBJ1-1,-,TGTGCCAGCAGGAGGGACTACGAGACTTTCTTT,CASRRDYETFF
17,TRBV5-1,TRBD1,TRBJ2-5,-,TGCGCCAGCAGCTTGGGCCAGACAGGGTTGAAACAAGAGACCCAGTACTTC,CASSLGQTGLKQETQYF
15,TRBV5-8,-,TRBJ1-1,-,TGTGCCAGCAGCCTAGACAGCATAGGGAACACTGAAGCTTTCTTT,CASSLDSIGNTEAFF
15,TRBV28,-,TRBJ1-6,few,TGTGCTTCAACACCTAGAGCAGGGTATAATTCACCCCTCCACTTT,CASTPRAGYNSPLHF
17,TRBV2,-,TRBJ1-6,-,TGTGCCAGCAGTGAAGCGGGAGGGGCAGGGCCAAATTCACCCCTCCACTTT,CASSEAGGAGPNSPLHF
15,TRBV4-3,TRBD1,TRBJ1-2,-,TGCGCCAGCAGCCAAGATTTACAGGGGGCGCCTGGCTACACCTTC,CASSQDLQGAPGYTF
15,TRBV6-4,-,TRBJ1-2,-,TGTGCCAGCAGCAAGGGAGGGAGCTACGACTATGGCTACACCTTC,CASSKGGSYDYGYTF